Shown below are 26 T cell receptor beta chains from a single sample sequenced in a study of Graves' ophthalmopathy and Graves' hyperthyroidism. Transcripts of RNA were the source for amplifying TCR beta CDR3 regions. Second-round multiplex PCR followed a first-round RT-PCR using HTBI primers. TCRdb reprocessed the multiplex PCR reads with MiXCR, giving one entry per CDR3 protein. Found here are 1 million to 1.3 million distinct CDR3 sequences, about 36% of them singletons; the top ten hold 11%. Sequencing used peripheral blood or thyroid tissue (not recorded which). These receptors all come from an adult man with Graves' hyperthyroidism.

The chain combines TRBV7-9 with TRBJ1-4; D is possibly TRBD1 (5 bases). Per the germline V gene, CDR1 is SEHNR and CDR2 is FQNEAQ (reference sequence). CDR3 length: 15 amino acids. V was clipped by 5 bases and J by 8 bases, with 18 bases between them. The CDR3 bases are TGTGCCAGCAGCCAAAAGGGGACGGTTGGGGAAAAACTGTTTTTT. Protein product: CASSQKGTVGEKLFF.

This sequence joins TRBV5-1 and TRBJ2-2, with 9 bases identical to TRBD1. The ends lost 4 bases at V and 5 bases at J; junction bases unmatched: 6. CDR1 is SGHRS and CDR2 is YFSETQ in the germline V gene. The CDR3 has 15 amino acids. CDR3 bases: TGCGCCAGCAGCCTTCGGGACAGGGAGACCGGGGAGCTGTTTTTT. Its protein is CASSLRDRETGELFF.

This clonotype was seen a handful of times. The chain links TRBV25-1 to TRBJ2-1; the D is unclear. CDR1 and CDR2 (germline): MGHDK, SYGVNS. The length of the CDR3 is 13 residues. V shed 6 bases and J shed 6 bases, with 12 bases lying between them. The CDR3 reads CASSQSASNEQFF. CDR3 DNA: TGTGCCAGCAGCCAATCGGCTAGCAATGAGCAGTTCTTC.

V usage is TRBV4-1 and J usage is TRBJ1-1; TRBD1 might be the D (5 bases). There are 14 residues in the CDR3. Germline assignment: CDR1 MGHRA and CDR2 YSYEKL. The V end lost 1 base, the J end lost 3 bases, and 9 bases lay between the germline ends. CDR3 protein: CASSQGGYYTEAFF. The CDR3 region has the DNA TGCGCCAGCAGCCAAGGGGGCTACTACACTGAAGCTTTCTTT.

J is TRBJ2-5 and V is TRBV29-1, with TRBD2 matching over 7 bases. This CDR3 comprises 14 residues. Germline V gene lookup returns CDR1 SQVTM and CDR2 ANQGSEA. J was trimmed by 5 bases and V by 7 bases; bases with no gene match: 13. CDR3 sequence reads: CSGARRGIKETQYF. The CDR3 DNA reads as TGCAGCGGCGCTAGGCGGGGGATCAAGGAGACCCAGTACTTC.

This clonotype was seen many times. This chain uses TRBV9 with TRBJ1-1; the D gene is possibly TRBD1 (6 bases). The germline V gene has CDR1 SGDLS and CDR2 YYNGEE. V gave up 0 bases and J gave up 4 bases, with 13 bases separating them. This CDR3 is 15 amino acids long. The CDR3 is CASSVVGGASTEAFF. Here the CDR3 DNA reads TGTGCCAGCAGCGTAGTAGGGGGGGCAAGCACTGAAGCTTTCTTT.

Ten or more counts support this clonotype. The CDR3: CASSLGAALREKLFF. CDR3 DNA sequence: TGTGCCAGCAGCTTGGGAGCGGCCTTGCGGGAAAAACTGTTTTTT. The chain has TRBV5-5 and TRBJ1-4; D is ambiguous. Germline V CDR1 and CDR2: SGHKS, YYEKEE (reference sequence). Trimming left V 0 bases short and J 8 bases short, with 14 bases between. The CDR3 length is 15 residues.

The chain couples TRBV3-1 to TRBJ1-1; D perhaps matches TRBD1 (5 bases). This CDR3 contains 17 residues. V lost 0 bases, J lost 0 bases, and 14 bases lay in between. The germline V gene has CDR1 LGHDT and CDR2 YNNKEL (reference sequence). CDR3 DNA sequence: TGTGCCAGCAGCCAAGAGCTCAGGAGGGGTATGAACACTGAAGCTTTCTTT. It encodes CASSQELRRGMNTEAFF.

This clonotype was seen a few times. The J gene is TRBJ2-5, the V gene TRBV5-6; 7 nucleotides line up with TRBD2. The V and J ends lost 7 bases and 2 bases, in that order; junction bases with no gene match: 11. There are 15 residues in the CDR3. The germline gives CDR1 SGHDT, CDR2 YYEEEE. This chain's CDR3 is CASRSLAVKQETQYF. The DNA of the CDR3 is TGTGCCAGCCGCTCGCTAGCGGTTAAACAAGAGACCCAGTACTTC.

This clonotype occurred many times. In DNA, the CDR3 is TGTGCCAGCAGCCAAGATCGCGATTACCAAGAGACCCAGTACTTC. It codes for CASSQDRDYQETQYF. The J gene is TRBJ2-5, the V gene TRBV14; D is ambiguous. Trimming shortened V by 0 bases and J by 0 bases, and 8 bases separated the two germline ends. The CDR3 runs to 15 residues. CDR1 and CDR2 (germline): SGHDN, FVKESK. The full variable domain, its missing parts supplied by reference TRBV14 and TRBJ2-5, is EAGVTQFPSHSVIEKGQTVTLRCDPISGHDNLYWYRRVMGKEIKFLLHFVKESKQDESGMPNNRFLAERTGGTYSTLKVQPAELEDSGVYFCASSQDRDYQETQYFGPGTRLLVL.

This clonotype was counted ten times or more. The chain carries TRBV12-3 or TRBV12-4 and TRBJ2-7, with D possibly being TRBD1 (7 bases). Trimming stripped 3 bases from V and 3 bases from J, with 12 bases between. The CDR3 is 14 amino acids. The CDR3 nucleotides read TGTGCCAGCAGTTTCGCGGGACAGCACTACGAGCAGTACTTC. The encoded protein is CASSFAGQHYEQYF.

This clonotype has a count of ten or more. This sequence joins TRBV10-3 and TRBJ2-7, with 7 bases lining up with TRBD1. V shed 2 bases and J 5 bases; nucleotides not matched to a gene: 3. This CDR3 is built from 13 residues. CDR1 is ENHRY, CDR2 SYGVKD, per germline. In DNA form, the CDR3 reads TGTGCCATCAGTGAGGCCGACAGGGACGAGCAGTACTTC. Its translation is CAISEADRDEQYF.

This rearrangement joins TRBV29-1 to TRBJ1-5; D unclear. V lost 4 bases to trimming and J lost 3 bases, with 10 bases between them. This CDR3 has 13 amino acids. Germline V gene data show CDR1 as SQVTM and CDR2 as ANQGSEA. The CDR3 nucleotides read TGCAGCGTTGCTCCGGGAATCAATCAGCCCCAGCATTTT. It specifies CSVAPGINQPQHF.

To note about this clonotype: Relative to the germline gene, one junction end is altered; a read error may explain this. The CDR3 nucleotides are TGCGCCAGCAGCCAGCTACAGGGGGCTGCCTATGGCTACACCTTC. This encodes CASSQLQGAAYGYTF. The chain recombines TRBV5-4 with TRBJ1-2, with 9 bases fitting TRBD1. The CDR3 length is 15 residues. CDR1 and CDR2 from the germline V gene are SGHNT and YYREEE (reference sequence).

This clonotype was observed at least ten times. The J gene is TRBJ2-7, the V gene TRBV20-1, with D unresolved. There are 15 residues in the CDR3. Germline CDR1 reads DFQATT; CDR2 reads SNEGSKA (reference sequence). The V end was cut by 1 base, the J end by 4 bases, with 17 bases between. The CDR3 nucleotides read TGCAGTGCTAGAGGGAAGGACCGGCCAATTTACGAGCAGTACTTC. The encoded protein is CSARGKDRPIYEQYF.

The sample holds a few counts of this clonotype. The CDR3 sequence is CASSSLSGLSYEQYF. CDR3 DNA sequence: TGTGCCAGCAGCTCCCTTAGCGGCCTCTCCTACGAGCAGTACTTC. The chain uses TRBV10-3 and TRBJ2-7; a possible D gene is TRBD2 (6 bases). This CDR3 spans 15 amino acids. From germline, CDR1 is ENHRY and CDR2 SYGVKD. The V and J ends lost 10 bases and 0 bases respectively, with 19 bases between them.

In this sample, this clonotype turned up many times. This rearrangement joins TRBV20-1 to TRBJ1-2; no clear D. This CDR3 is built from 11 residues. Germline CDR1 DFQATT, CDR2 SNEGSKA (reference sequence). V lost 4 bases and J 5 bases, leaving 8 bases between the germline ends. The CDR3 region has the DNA TGCAGTGCTATAAGTCCGTATGGCTACACCTTC. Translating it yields CSAISPYGYTF.

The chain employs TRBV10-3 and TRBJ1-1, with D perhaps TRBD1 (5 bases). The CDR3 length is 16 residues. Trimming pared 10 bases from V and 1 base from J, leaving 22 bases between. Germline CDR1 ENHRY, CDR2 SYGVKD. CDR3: CASRRPRLGGNTEAFF. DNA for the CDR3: TGTGCCAGCAGACGACCCAGGCTTGGGGGGAACACTGAAGCTTTCTTT.

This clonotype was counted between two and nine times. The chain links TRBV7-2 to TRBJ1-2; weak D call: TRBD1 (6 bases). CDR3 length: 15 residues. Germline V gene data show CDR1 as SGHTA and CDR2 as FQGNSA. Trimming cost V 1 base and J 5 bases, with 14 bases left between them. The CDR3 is CASSLDLGGAYGYTF. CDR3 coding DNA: TGTGCCAGCAGCTTAGATCTGGGGGGCGCATATGGCTACACCTTC.

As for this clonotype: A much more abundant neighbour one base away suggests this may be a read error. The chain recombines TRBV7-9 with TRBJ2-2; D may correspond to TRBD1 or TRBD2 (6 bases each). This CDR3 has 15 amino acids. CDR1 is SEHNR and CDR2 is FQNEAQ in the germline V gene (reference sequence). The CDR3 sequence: CASSLDRVNTGGLFF. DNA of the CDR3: TGTGCCAGCAGCTTAGACAGGGTGAACACCGGGGGGCTGTTTTTT.

The CDR3 region is CSGAGDSYEQYF. CDR3 coding DNA: TGCAGCGGTGCAGGGGACTCCTACGAGCAGTACTTC. The chain employs TRBV29-1 and TRBJ2-7; TRBD1 is a possible D gene (6 bases). Trimming pared 7 bases from V and 0 bases from J, leaving 10 bases between. The CDR3 totals 12 residues. Germline CDR1 SQVTM, CDR2 ANQGSEA.

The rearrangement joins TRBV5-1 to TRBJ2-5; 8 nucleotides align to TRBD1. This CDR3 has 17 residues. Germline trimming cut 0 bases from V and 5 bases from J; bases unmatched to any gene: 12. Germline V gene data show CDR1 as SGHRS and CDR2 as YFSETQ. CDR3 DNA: TGCGCCAGCAGCTTGGGGACAGGGAGAGGTATGAAGGAGACCCAGTACTTC. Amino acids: CASSLGTGRGMKETQYF.

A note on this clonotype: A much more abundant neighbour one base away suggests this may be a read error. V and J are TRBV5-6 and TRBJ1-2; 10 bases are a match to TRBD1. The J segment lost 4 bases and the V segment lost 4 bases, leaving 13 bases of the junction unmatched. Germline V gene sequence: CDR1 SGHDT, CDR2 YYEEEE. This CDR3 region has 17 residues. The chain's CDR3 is CASSPNAGQGWPYGYTF. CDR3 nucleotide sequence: TGTGCCAGCAGCCCTAACGCGGGACAGGGGTGGCCCTATGGCTACACCTTC.

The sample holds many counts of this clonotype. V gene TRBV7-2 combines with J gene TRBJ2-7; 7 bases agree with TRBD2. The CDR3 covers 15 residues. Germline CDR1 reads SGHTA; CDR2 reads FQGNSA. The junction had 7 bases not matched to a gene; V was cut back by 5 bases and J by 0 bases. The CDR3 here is CASSRTSASSYEQYF. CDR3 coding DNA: TGTGCCAGCAGCCGTACTAGCGCCAGCTCCTACGAGCAGTACTTC. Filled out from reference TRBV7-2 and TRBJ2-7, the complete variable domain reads GAGVSQSPSNKVTEKGKDVELRCDPISGHTALYWYRQSLGQGLEFLIYFQGNSAPDKSGLPSDRFSAERTGGSVSTLTIQRTQQEDSAVYLCASSRTSASSYEQYFGPGTRLTVT.

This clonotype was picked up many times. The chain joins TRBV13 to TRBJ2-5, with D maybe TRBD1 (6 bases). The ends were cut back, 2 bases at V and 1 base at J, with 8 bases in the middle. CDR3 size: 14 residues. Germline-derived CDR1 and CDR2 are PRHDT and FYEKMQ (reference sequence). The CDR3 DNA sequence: TGTGCCAGCAGCTTAAAGACAGGCCAAGAGACCCAGTACTTC. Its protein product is CASSLKTGQETQYF.

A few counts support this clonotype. The CDR3 loop reads CASSLRAGSVYEQYF. In nucleotides, the CDR3 is TGTGCCAGCAGCTTAAGGGCAGGGTCTGTCTACGAGCAGTACTTC. The V and J genes are TRBV7-2 and TRBJ2-7; tentatively, D is TRBD1 (5 bases). CDR3 length equals 15 residues. Germline CDR1 reads SGHTA; CDR2 reads FQGNSA. V dropped 2 bases and J dropped 3 bases, with 14 bases sitting between them. The full variable domain, completed using reference TRBV7-2 and TRBJ2-7, is GAGVSQSPSNKVTEKGKDVELRCDPISGHTALYWYRQSLGQGLEFLIYFQGNSAPDKSGLPSDRFSAERTGGSVSTLTIQRTQQEDSAVYLCASSLRAGSVYEQYFGPGTRLTVT.